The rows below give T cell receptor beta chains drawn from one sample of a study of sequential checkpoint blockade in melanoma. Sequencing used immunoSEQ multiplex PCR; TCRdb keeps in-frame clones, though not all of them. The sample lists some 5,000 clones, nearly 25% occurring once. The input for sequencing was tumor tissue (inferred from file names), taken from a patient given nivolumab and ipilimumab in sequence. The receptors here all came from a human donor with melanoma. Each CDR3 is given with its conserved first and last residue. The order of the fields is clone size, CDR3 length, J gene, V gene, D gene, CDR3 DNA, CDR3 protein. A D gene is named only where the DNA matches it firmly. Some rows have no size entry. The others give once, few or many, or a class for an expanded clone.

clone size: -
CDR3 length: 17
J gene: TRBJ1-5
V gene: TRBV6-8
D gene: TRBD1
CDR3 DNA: TGTGCCAGCAGCCGTCCGCCTAGGGGACAGCTTAATCAGCCCCAGCATTTT
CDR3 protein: CASSRPPRGQLNQPQHF

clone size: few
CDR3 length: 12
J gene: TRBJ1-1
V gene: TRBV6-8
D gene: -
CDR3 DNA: TGTGCCAGCAGTTACAGCCTCACTGAAGCTTTCTTT
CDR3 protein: CASSYSLTEAFF

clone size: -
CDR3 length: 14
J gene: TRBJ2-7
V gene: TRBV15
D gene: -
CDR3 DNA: TGTGCCACCTCCCAAGAGGGCCTCTGGGACGAGCAGTACTTC
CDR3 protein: CATSQEGLWDEQYF

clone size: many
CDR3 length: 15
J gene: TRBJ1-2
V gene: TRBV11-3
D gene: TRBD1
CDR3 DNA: TGTGCCAGCAGCTTGGACGGGACAGGGACTGGAGGCTACACCTTC
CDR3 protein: CASSLDGTGTGGYTF

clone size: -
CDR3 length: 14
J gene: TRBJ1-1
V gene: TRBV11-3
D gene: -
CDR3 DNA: TGTGCCAGCAGCTTAACACGGGGGGGCACTGAAGCTTTCTTT
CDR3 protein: CASSLTRGGTEAFF

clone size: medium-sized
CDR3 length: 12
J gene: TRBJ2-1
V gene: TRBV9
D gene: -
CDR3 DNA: TGTGCCAGCAGTGAAGCGGGTCACGTTCCGTTCTTC
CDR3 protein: CASSEAGHVPFF

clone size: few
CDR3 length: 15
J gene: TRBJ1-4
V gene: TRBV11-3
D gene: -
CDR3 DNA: TGTGCCAGCAGCTTGCCCACCGGGACCAATGAAAAACTGTTTTTT
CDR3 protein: CASSLPTGTNEKLFF

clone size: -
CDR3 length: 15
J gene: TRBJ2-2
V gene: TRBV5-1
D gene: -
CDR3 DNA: TGCGCCAGCACCCTGGGGGTTGGGCACACCGGGGAGCTGTTTTTT
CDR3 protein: CASTLGVGHTGELFF

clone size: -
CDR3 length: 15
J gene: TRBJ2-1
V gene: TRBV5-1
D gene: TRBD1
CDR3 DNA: TGCGCCAGCAGAGTAGGGGGCGATTCCTACAATGAGCAGTTCTTC
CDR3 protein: CASRVGGDSYNEQFF

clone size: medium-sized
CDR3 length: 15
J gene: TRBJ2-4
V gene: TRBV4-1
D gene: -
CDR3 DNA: TGCGCCAGCAGCCAAGTGTGGGATCCCAAAAACATTCAGTACTTC
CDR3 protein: CASSQVWDPKNIQYF